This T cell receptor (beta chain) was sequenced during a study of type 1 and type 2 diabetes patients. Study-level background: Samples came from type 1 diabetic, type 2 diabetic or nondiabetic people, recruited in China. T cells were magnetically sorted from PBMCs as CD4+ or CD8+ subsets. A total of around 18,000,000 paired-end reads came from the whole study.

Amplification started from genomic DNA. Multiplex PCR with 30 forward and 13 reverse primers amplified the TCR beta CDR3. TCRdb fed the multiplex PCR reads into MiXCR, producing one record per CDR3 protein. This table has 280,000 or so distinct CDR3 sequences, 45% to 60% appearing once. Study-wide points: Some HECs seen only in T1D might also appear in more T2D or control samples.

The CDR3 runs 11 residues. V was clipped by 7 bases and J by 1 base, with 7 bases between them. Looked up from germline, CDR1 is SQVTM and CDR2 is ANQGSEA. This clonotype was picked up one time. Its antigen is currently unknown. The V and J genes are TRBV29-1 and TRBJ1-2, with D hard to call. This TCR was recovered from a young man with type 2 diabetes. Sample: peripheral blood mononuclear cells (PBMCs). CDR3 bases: TGCAGCGGCCAAGGTAACTATGGCTACACCTTC. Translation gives CSGQGNYGYTF.